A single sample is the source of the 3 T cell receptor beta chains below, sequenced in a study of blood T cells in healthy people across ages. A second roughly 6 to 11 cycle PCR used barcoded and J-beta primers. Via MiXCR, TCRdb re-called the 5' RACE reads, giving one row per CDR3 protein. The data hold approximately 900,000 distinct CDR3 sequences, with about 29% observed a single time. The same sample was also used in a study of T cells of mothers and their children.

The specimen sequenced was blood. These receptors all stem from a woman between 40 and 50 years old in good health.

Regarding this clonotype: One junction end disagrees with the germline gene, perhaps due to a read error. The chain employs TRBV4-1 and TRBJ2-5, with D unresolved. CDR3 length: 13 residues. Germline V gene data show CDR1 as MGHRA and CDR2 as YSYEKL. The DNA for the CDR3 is TGCGCCAGCAGCTCCCTCGTGGTAGAGACCCGGTACTTC. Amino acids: CASSSLVVETRYF.

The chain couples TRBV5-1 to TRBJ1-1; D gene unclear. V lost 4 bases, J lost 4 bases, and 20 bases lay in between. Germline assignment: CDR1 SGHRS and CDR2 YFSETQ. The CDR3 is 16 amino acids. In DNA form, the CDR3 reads TGCGCCAGCAGCCGGAGTTTGACCGATTGGGGCACTGAAGCTTTCTTT. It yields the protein CASSRSLTDWGTEAFF.

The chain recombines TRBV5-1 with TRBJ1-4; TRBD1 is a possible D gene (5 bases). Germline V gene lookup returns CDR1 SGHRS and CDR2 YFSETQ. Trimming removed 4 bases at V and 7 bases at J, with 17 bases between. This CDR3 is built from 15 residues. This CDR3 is CASSGTGPLGEKLFF. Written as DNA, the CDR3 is TGCGCCAGCAGCGGCACAGGCCCATTGGGTGAAAAACTGTTTTTT.